This T cell receptor (beta chain) was retrieved from a study of cytomegalovirus exposure and HLA in healthy donors. Study-wide background: A later analysis reported the approximately 120 validation repertoires used the same platform as the 550 to 800 first-cohort repertoires. Study-wide results and limits: Altogether, some 170 TCR beta chains were recorded as cytomegalovirus-associated. CMV antigen specificity was confirmed in vitro for three CMV-associated chains.

Among the 110 or so subjects of the validation cohort, separate from the approximately 660-subject first cohort, were the donors. As for this clone: Its target is not known.

The protocol was immunoSEQ multiplex PCR, while the TCRdb copy is restricted to in-frame clones and leaves out a portion. The sample lists 150,000 to 180,000 clones; about 86% were seen once. V lost 8 bases and J lost 6; bases outside the gene matches: 12. CDR1 MDHEN and CDR2 SYDVKM come from the germline V gene. This CDR3 spans 15 amino acids. The material sequenced was PBMCs. This chain connects TRBV28 to TRBJ2-2; 7 nucleotides line up with TRBD1. The clonotype was recovered from a human donor in good health. CDR3 sequence: CASVETGKLSGELFF. CDR3 DNA sequence: TGTGCCAGCGTCGAGACAGGGAAATTGTCCGGGGAGCTGTTTTTT.